The clone carrying this TCR beta chain was counted at least ten times. The time point is: blood at routine non-recurrence follow-up after resection. Extraction of whole RNA from tumor, nontumor lung or frozen PBMC preceded unsorted sequencing. TCRdb reprocessed the 5' RACE reads via MiXCR and lists one record per CDR3 protein. The repertoire includes fewer than 55,000 distinct CDR3 sequences, 7.4% of them detected once, and 35% sits in the top ten. J was trimmed by 5 bases and V by 3 bases; bases with no gene match: 5. The length of the CDR3 is 13 residues. CDR1 is DFQATT and CDR2 is SNEGSKA in the germline V gene (reference sequence). The record originates from a study of spatial heterogeneity in lung cancer.

The material was PBMCs, obtained at follow-up. The sequence derives from a female donor with early-stage non-small cell lung cancer. J is TRBJ2-5 and V is TRBV20-1, with TRBD2 matching over 8 bases. The CDR3 DNA is TGCAGTGCTAGCGGGGGGGCCGGGGAGACCCAGTACTTC. This gives the protein CSASGGAGETQYF.